These 15 T cell receptor beta chains originate from one sample sequenced in a study of PD-1 blockade in classical Hodgkin lymphoma. After autologous stem cell transplantation all patients relapsed, and prior brentuximab vedotin exposure differed between cohorts. Produced via immunoSEQ multiplex PCR; TCRdb's table is partial and in-frame only. Of 90,000 to 95,000 clones listed, roughly nine tenths are singletons. This sample comprised peripheral blood mononuclear cells (PBMCs), obtained before the second cycle of nivolumab. The receptors derive from a human donor with classical Hodgkin lymphoma.

The V call is TRBV28, the J call TRBJ2-2, with D perhaps TRBD1 or TRBD2 (5 bases each). Looked up from germline, CDR1 is MDHEN and CDR2 is SYDVKM. The CDR3 spans 16 residues. Trimming took off 3 bases at V and 2 bases at J, with 13 bases between the two ends. In DNA form, the CDR3 reads TGTGCCAGCAGTTTTGGTGGGACCATAAACACCGGGGAGCTGTTTTTT. Protein: CASSFGGTINTGELFF.

The chain employs TRBV6-5 and TRBJ2-5, with 9 bases that match TRBD2. Trimming took 5 bases from V and 5 from J; bases not matched to a gene: 9. The CDR3 length is 15 residues. Germline V gene lookup returns CDR1 MNHEY and CDR2 SVGAGI. DNA for the CDR3: TGTGCCAGCAGTCCGGCGGGGGGGTCGTTGGAGACCCAGTACTTC. It is translated as CASSPAGGSLETQYF.

The chain is built from TRBV19 and TRBJ2-3; TRBD1 is a possible D gene (6 bases). CDR3 length: 16 residues. Trimming pared 5 bases from V and 5 bases from J, leaving 20 bases between. Per the germline V gene, CDR1 is LNHDA and CDR2 is SQIVND (reference sequence). CDR3 coding DNA: TGTGCCAGTAGTGGAGTGGGCTTAGGGGGTCGAGATACGCAGTATTTT. Residues: CASSGVGLGGRDTQYF.

The V gene is TRBV27, the J gene TRBJ1-1; D is ambiguous. Trimming cost V 8 bases and J 7 bases, with 14 bases left between them. Germline V gene sequence: CDR1 MNHEY, CDR2 SMNVEV (reference sequence). The CDR3 sequence is 12 residues long. As DNA, the CDR3 is TGTGCCAGCGGGGAGGTGTCGGGTGAAGCTTTCTTT. It specifies CASGEVSGEAFF.

The V call is TRBV4-1, the J call TRBJ1-2, with D possibly being TRBD1 (5 bases). The germline gives CDR1 MGHRA, CDR2 YSYEKL. V lost 0 bases and J lost 5, with 13 bases in between. The CDR3 spans 15 residues. The CDR3 loop is CASSQDPGPGYGYTF. CDR3 in DNA: TGCGCCAGCAGCCAAGATCCAGGGCCGGGATATGGCTACACCTTC.

The genes are TRBV7-6 and TRBJ1-2; 7 bases map to TRBD1. CDR1 is SGHVS, CDR2 FNYEAQ, per germline. The CDR3 covers 14 residues. The ends lost 2 bases at V and 8 bases at J; junction bases unmatched: 8. This chain's CDR3 is CASSLSTGNVGYTF. The CDR3 DNA reads TGTGCCAGCAGCTTATCGACAGGGAACGTCGGCTACACCTTC.

The chain recombines TRBV2 with TRBJ2-7, with TRBD1 identical over 8 bases. CDR1 SNHLY and CDR2 FYNNEI come from the germline V gene. CDR3 length: 16 residues. The trim removed 3 bases at V and 2 bases at J, leaving 9 bases unmatched. CDR3: CASSEDRTGYPYEQYF. The CDR3, as DNA: TGTGCCAGCAGTGAGGACAGGACAGGGTATCCCTACGAGCAGTACTTC.

A remark on this clone: This CDR3 is also generated by other DNA sequences in the sample. The CDR3 DNA sequence: TGTGCCAGCAGCCAGGACGGGTATAATTCACCCCTCCACTTT. Its translation is CASSQDGYNSPLHF. The chain employs TRBV7-9 and TRBJ1-6; D is unclear. This CDR3 comprises 14 residues. Looked up from germline, CDR1 is SEHNR and CDR2 is FQNEAQ (reference sequence). With 5 bases removed from V and 4 bases from J, the gap between germline ends came to 9 bases. Supplemented by reference TRBV7-9 and TRBJ1-6, the full variable domain reads DTGVSQNPRHKITKRGQNVTFRCDPISEHNRLYWYRQTLGQGPEFLTYFQNEAQLEKSRLLSDRFSAERPKGSFSTLEIQRTEQGDSAMYLCASSQDGYNSPLHFGNGTRLTVT.

This clone was seen just once. CDR3 DNA sequence: TGTGCCAGCAGCTCCCTCGAAGGGACGGATATCTACGAGCAGTACTTC. Translating gives CASSSLEGTDIYEQYF. The gene calls are TRBV28 and TRBJ2-7, with D perhaps being TRBD1 or TRBD2 (5 bases each). Trimming shortened V by 6 bases and J by 3 bases, and 21 bases separated the two germline ends. Germline CDR1 reads MDHEN; CDR2 reads SYDVKM. This CDR3 is 16 amino acids long.

The chain employs TRBV29-1 and TRBJ2-4; D possibly corresponds to TRBD1 (6 bases). V was pared by 4 bases and J by 4 bases, with 17 bases between. Germline V gives CDR1 SQVTM, CDR2 ANQGSEA. The length of the CDR3 is 15 residues. The CDR3 coding sequence is TGCAGCGTTGCCCTTGACAGACAGGAAAAAAACATTCAGTACTTC. Translation: CSVALDRQEKNIQYF.

The genes are TRBV20-1 and TRBJ2-3; D is unclear. This CDR3 has 10 amino acids. The V end lost 7 bases, the J end lost 1 base, and 3 bases lay between the germline ends. Germline lookup yields CDR1 DFQATT and CDR2 SNEGSKA (reference sequence). Here the CDR3 reads CSGRTDTQYF. For the CDR3, the DNA is TGCAGTGGCCGCACAGATACGCAGTATTTT.

The V call is TRBV9, the J call TRBJ2-5; 9 bases are a match to TRBD1. This CDR3 region has 16 residues. Germline CDR1 reads SGDLS; CDR2 reads YYNGEE. After removal of 3 bases from V and 4 bases from J, the junction contained 10 bases not matched to a gene. CDR3 amino acids: CASSAADRGGRETQYF. DNA for the CDR3: TGTGCCAGCAGCGCGGCCGACAGGGGGGGCCGAGAGACCCAGTACTTC.

In this sample, this clone turned up once. The V and J genes are TRBV5-1 and TRBJ2-1; tentatively, D is TRBD2 (6 bases). CDR3 length: 15 residues. CDR1 is SGHRS, CDR2 YFSETQ, per germline. Trimming took off 6 bases at V and 4 bases at J, with 17 bases between the two ends. The CDR3 is CASNLLATSYNEQFF. The CDR3 bases are TGCGCCAGCAACTTACTAGCTACCTCGTACAATGAGCAGTTCTTC.

The DNA of the CDR3 is TGTGCCTCAGGGACAGGGGGGTCCTACGAGCAGTACTTC. Translation gives CASGTGGSYEQYF. The V call is TRBV30, the J call TRBJ2-7, with TRBD1 matching 11 bases. The CDR3 is 13 amino acids. V shed 7 bases and J 1 base; nucleotides not matched to a gene: 3. The germline gives CDR1 GTSNPN, CDR2 SVGIG (reference sequence).

The V and J genes are TRBV10-3 and TRBJ2-1; tentative D call: TRBD2 (7 bases). The length of the CDR3 is 13 residues. Germline CDR1 ENHRY, CDR2 SYGVKD. The CDR3 DNA reads as TGTGTCTCCAATGGGGGGGCCATGGATGAGCAGTTCTTC. Translation gives CVSNGGAMDEQFF.